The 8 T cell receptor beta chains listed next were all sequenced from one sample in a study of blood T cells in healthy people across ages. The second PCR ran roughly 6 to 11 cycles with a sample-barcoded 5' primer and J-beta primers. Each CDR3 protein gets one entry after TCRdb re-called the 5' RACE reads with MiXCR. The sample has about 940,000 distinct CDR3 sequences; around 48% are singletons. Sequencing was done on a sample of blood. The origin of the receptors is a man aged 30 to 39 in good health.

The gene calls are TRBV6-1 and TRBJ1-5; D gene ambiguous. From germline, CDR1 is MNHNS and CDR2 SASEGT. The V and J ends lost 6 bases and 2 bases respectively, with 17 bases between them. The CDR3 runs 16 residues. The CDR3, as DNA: TGTGCCAGCAGATTGTCGGACGTCCGAGGCAATCAGCCCCAGCATTTT. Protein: CASRLSDVRGNQPQHF.

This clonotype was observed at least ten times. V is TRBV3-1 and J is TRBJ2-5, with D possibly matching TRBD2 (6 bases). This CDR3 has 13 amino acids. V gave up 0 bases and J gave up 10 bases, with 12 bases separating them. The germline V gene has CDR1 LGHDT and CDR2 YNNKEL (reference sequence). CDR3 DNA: TGTGCCAGCAGCCAAGATCGGCGGGAAAACCAGTACTTC. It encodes CASSQDRRENQYF.

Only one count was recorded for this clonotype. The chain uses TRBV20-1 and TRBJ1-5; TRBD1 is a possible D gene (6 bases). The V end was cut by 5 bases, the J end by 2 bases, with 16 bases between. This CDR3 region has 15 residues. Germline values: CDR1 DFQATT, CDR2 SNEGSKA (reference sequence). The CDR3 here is CSAQKTGTGNQPQHF. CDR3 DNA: TGCAGTGCTCAAAAAACAGGGACGGGCAATCAGCCCCAGCATTTT.

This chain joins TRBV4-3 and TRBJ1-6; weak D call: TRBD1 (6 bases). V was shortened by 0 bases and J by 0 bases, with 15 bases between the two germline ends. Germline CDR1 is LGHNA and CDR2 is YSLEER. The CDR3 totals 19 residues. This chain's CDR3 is CASSQDTGRGSSYNSPLHF. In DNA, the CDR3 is TGCGCCAGCAGCCAAGATACCGGAAGGGGGAGCTCCTATAATTCACCCCTCCACTTT.

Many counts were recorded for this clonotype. CDR3 DNA sequence: TGCAGTGCCTCCGACGATAAGCCCCAAGAGACCCAGTACTTC. Translating it yields CSASDDKPQETQYF. This sequence joins TRBV20-1 and TRBJ2-5; D gene uncertain. The CDR3 extends over 14 amino acids. V was trimmed by 6 bases and J by 1 base, leaving 15 bases between them. Germline V gene lookup returns CDR1 DFQATT and CDR2 SNEGSKA (reference sequence).

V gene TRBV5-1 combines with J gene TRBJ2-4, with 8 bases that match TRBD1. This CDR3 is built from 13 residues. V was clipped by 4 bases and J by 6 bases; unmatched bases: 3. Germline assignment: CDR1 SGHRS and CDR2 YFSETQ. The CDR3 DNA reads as TGCGCCAGCAGCGGAGACAGGGGAAACATTCAGTACTTC. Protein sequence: CASSGDRGNIQYF.

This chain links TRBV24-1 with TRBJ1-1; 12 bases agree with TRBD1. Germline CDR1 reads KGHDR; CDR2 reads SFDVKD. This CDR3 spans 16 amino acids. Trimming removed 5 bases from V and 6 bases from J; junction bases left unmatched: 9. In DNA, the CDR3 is TGTGCCACCAGTGCAAGTGGGGGACAGGGGGCCTCTGAAGCTTTCTTT. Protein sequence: CATSASGGQGASEAFF.

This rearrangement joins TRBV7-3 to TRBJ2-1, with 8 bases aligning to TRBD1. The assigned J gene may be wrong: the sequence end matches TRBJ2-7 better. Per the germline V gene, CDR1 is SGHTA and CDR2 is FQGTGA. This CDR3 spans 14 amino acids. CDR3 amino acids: CASSLGQANNEQYF. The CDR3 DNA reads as TGTGCCAGCAGCTTGGGACAGGCAAACAATGAGCAGTACTTC.